This note documents a single T cell receptor beta chain sequence. The clone's antigen remains unknown. Base-call qualities are not available, and no considerably larger clone is one nucleotide away. This sample was included in a study of beta chain features in type 1 diabetes (dated by TCRdb to 2016 to 2019). Looking at the study overall: No differences in mean age, gender distribution, total cell number or subset yield were found between patients and healthy donors. The study compared the TCRB repertoires of sorted circulating CD4+ T cell subsets in recently diagnosed type 1 diabetes patients with those in matched healthy donors. A total of 107,917,701 sorted cells were examined across all samples, and the number of cells per subset was strongly correlated with RNA yield. Regulatory and stem cell-like memory subsets were isolated from only 8 patients and about 8 healthy donors, whereas naive and central memory subsets came from all 28 donors.

A single peripheral blood draw of 90 to 150 mL on average was collected from each donor into heparinised tubes. A BD FACSAria II was used to sort naive, central memory, regulatory and stem cell-like memory CD4+ T cells with a panel that included CD45RO, CCR7, CD25, CD127, CD95 and CD27. Every sorted population had a purity above 95%. Right away, PBMCs were isolated by Lymphoprep density gradient centrifugation and were stained directly, with no culture step. To minimize batch effects, samples were stained and sorted in pairs, one healthy donor with one patient per experiment. Summary of the overall study and its limitations: Patients with type 1 diabetes made fewer insertions and deleted more nucleotides at VDJ recombination sites, implying thymic rearrangement abnormalities. Type 1 diabetes patients showed a moderate but significant shortening of TCRB CDR3 length in all four CD4+ subsets. Naive, central memory and regulatory TCRB repertoires appeared to be more similar among patients than among healthy donors. Because cDNA rather than genomic DNA was sequenced, highly expressing activated cells could have been over-represented, although no difference in activation and CD3 levels was found between groups. PCR may preferentially amplify shorter templates, but because patient and control samples were amplified and corrected together, any resulting skew would affect both groups equally. Only small numbers of individuals were included in the HLA sub-analyses, which left unresolved whether HLA type had any influence on TCRB rearrangement.

The High Capacity cDNA Reverse Transcription Kit was used to reverse transcribe all of the isolated RNA, meaning that expressed TCRB transcripts were what got sequenced. Naive, central memory and regulatory T cell samples underwent deep immunoSEQ sequencing, averaging roughly 3.3 million total reads per sample. After sorted cells were lysed in RLT buffer, RNA was extracted with DNase-treated RNeasy Micro or Mini kits, with the choice depending on cell number. To prevent cross-contamination, each cell subset was processed individually, whereas patient and healthy donor samples were processed jointly. The immunoSEQ multiplex PCR was used to amplify TCRB sequences from cDNA, yielding 87-bp fragments that span the CDR3 region. Amplicons were sequenced on the Illumina HiSeq platform. Regarding the original processing steps: PCR bias was computationally corrected using synthetic template baselines, reads within Hamming distance 2 were collapsed, and singletons that could not be merged were discarded. Reads were aligned against IMGT to assign V, D and J genes, CDR3 length and insertions or deletions at six rearrangement sites. Within each subset, clonotype counts were normalized to sorted cell number, after which true diversity and Gini coefficients were computed with the tcR R package. The overlap coefficient, calculated on TCRB nucleotide sequences, was used to quantify repertoire sharing. Out-of-frame TCRB sequences from naive cells were analyzed to stand in for the pre-selection repertoire. The clones in this table, taken by TCRdb from immuneACCESS, are in-frame only. Not every clone is retained; where verified, under half of the shortfall comes from an unresolved V gene, and the cause of the rest is unknown. V, J and clone size derive from that table, while D and trimming were established from the DNA sequence. The sample contains 900,000 or so clones, roughly a sixth of them found a single time. The ten top clones hold 0.02% to 0.025% of the sample.

The V and J ends are trimmed by 0 bases and 1 base, leaving 11 bases between them. Sequences SGHRS (CDR1) and YFSETQ (CDR2) are obtained from the germline V gene. Measured from the cysteine to the phenylalanine, the CDR3 is 15 residues long. Only CDR3 DNA remains: 45 bases, in frame from the first base. This receptor was identified in a young woman in good health. The sample was naive CD4+ T cells from blood. What this sample's cell subset or site label stands for: true naive CD4+ T cells. The V and J genes are TRBV5-1 and TRBJ2-7; TRBD2 is perhaps the D gene, given 5 matching bases. The CDR3 protein: CASSLVPGLSYEQYF. Read as DNA, the sequence is TGCGCCAGCAGCTTGGTTCCGGGGTTGTCCTACGAGCAGTACTTC.